These T cell receptor beta chains were read from a single sample in a study of CD4 and CD8 cells across lung adenocarcinoma regions. TCRdb redid the calling of the PCR reads with MiXCR, one entry per CDR3 protein. Found here are some 5,000 distinct CDR3 sequences, 55% to 65% of them singletons; the top ten hold approximately 20%. The material sequenced was CD4+ T cells from the center of a lung tumor. The receptors were sampled from a female donor with lung adenocarcinoma. The CD4 and CD8 labels of this study may be unreliable. The CDR3 runs from the conserved cysteine through the conserved F or W. A D gene is named only where the DNA matches it firmly. Clone sizes are given selectively: once, few, many, or a class where the clone is expanded.

d_gene: -; v_gene: TRBV6-5; j_gene: TRBJ2-7; abundance: -; CDR3aa: CASSYSPATSYEQYF; CDR3nt: TGTGCCAGCAGTTACTCGCCAGCCACCTCCTACGAGCAGTACTTC
d_gene: TRBD1; v_gene: TRBV6-1; j_gene: TRBJ2-2; abundance: -; CDR3aa: CASSEGRQGAGELFF; CDR3nt: TGTGCCAGCAGTGAAGGTCGCCAGGGGGCCGGGGAGCTGTTTTTT
d_gene: -; v_gene: TRBV12-3/TRBV12-4; j_gene: TRBJ2-7; abundance: few; CDR3aa: CASSLTRTYEQYF; CDR3nt: TGTGCCAGCAGTTTGACCAGGACCTACGAGCAGTACTTC
d_gene: TRBD2; v_gene: TRBV20-1; j_gene: TRBJ2-1; abundance: -; CDR3aa: CSATTGTSVYNEQFF; CDR3nt: TGCAGTGCTACAACCGGGACTAGCGTCTACAATGAGCAGTTCTTC
d_gene: TRBD1; v_gene: TRBV6-1; j_gene: TRBJ1-2; abundance: -; CDR3aa: CASSPRQGWSYGYTF; CDR3nt: TGTGCCAGCAGCCCAAGACAGGGGTGGAGCTATGGCTACACCTTC
d_gene: -; v_gene: TRBV7-2; j_gene: TRBJ2-7; abundance: few; CDR3aa: CASSRPGYEQYF; CDR3nt: TGTGCCAGCAGCCGCCCTGGATACGAGCAGTACTTC
d_gene: TRBD1; v_gene: TRBV6-1; j_gene: TRBJ2-7; abundance: -; CDR3aa: CASSERRSGGSYEQYF; CDR3nt: TGTGCCAGCAGTGAACGTAGGTCAGGGGGCTCCTACGAGCAGTACTTC
d_gene: TRBD1; v_gene: TRBV6-1; j_gene: TRBJ2-1; abundance: hyperexpanded; CDR3aa: CASSGWDRGSYNEQFF; CDR3nt: TGTGCCAGCAGTGGTTGGGACAGGGGTTCCTACAATGAGCAGTTCTTC
d_gene: -; v_gene: TRBV5-1; j_gene: TRBJ2-2; abundance: -; CDR3aa: CASSTQGAPGELFF; CDR3nt: TGCGCCAGCAGCACCCAGGGTGCACCCGGGGAGCTGTTTTTT
d_gene: -; v_gene: TRBV10-2; j_gene: TRBJ2-4; abundance: -; CDR3aa: CASSDMVVTNIQYF; CDR3nt: TGCGCCAGCAGTGATATGGTAGTCACAAACATTCAGTACTTC
d_gene: TRBD2; v_gene: TRBV7-2; j_gene: TRBJ2-2; abundance: -; CDR3aa: CASSLYGGSNTGELFF; CDR3nt: TGTGCCAGCAGCTTGTACGGGGGGTCGAACACCGGGGAGCTGTTTTTT
d_gene: -; v_gene: TRBV7-6; j_gene: TRBJ2-3; abundance: -; CDR3aa: CASSLQGGADTQYF; CDR3nt: TGTGCCAGCAGCCTACAGGGGGGGGCAGATACGCAGTATTTT
d_gene: TRBD1; v_gene: TRBV7-8; j_gene: TRBJ1-6; abundance: -; CDR3aa: CASSPTGFSNSPLHF; CDR3nt: TGTGCCAGCAGCCCGACAGGGTTTAGTAATTCACCCCTCCACTTT
d_gene: TRBD2; v_gene: TRBV6-1; j_gene: TRBJ2-1; abundance: medium-sized; CDR3aa: CASSVAGSSYNEQFF; CDR3nt: TGTGCCAGCAGCGTAGCGGGCAGCTCCTACAATGAGCAGTTCTTC
d_gene: -; v_gene: TRBV6-2/TRBV6-3; j_gene: TRBJ2-1; abundance: -; CDR3aa: CASAPGLAGIGEQFF; CDR3nt: TGTGCCAGCGCCCCGGGACTTGCTGGGATAGGTGAGCAGTTCTTC
d_gene: -; v_gene: TRBV30; j_gene: TRBJ2-1; abundance: -; CDR3aa: CAWRTQSYNEQFF; CDR3nt: TGTGCCTGGAGGACCCAAAGTTACAATGAGCAGTTCTTC
d_gene: -; v_gene: TRBV25-1; j_gene: TRBJ2-7; abundance: -; CDR3aa: CASSESQASSYEQYF; CDR3nt: TGTGCCAGCAGTGAATCACAGGCTAGCTCCTACGAGCAGTACTTC
d_gene: TRBD1; v_gene: TRBV12-3/TRBV12-4; j_gene: TRBJ2-1; abundance: -; CDR3aa: CASSWGQSSYNEQFF; CDR3nt: TGTGCCAGCAGCTGGGGACAGAGCTCCTACAATGAGCAGTTCTTC
d_gene: -; v_gene: TRBV11-1; j_gene: TRBJ2-1; abundance: -; CDR3aa: CASSAPQGSVGNEQFF; CDR3nt: TGTGCCAGCAGCGCCCCACAGGGATCTGTCGGGAATGAGCAGTTCTTC
d_gene: -; v_gene: TRBV6-1; j_gene: TRBJ1-1; abundance: once; CDR3aa: CASSEERPRGAFF; CDR3nt: TGTGCCAGCAGTGAAGAGAGACCCAGAGGAGCTTTCTTT
d_gene: -; v_gene: TRBV12-3/TRBV12-4; j_gene: TRBJ1-6; abundance: few; CDR3aa: CASNKGDRYNSPLHF; CDR3nt: TGTGCCAGCAATAAAGGGGACCGCTATAATTCACCCCTCCACTTT
d_gene: -; v_gene: TRBV6-1; j_gene: TRBJ2-2; abundance: few; CDR3aa: CASSDPTRANTGELFF; CDR3nt: TGTGCCAGCAGTGACCCGACACGAGCGAACACCGGGGAGCTGTTTTTT
d_gene: -; v_gene: TRBV6-1; j_gene: TRBJ1-6; abundance: -; CDR3aa: CASTLATGGDSPLHF; CDR3nt: TGTGCCAGCACCCTAGCGACCGGAGGGGATTCACCCCTCCACTTT
d_gene: -; v_gene: TRBV6-1; j_gene: TRBJ2-1; abundance: -; CDR3aa: CASSEERWSSYNEQFF; CDR3nt: TGTGCCAGCAGTGAAGAAAGGTGGAGCTCCTACAATGAGCAGTTCTTC
d_gene: -; v_gene: TRBV6-5; j_gene: TRBJ2-5; abundance: medium-sized; CDR3aa: CASSYSRAGETQYF; CDR3nt: TGTGCCAGCAGTTACTCGAGGGCGGGAGAGACCCAGTACTTC
d_gene: TRBD2; v_gene: TRBV7-2; j_gene: TRBJ2-1; abundance: -; CDR3aa: CASSWREGSYNEQFF; CDR3nt: TGTGCCAGCAGCTGGAGGGAGGGATCCTACAATGAGCAGTTCTTC
d_gene: -; v_gene: TRBV6-5; j_gene: TRBJ2-3; abundance: -; CDR3aa: CASSYRGGSPDTQYF; CDR3nt: TGTGCCAGCAGTTATCGGGGCGGGTCCCCAGATACGCAGTATTTT
d_gene: TRBD1; v_gene: TRBV6-5; j_gene: TRBJ1-2; abundance: -; CDR3aa: CASSYSRTGGYGYTF; CDR3nt: TGTGCCAGCAGTTACTCGAGGACAGGGGGCTATGGCTACACCTTC
d_gene: -; v_gene: TRBV6-1; j_gene: TRBJ2-7; abundance: -; CDR3aa: CASKPLDVSYEQYF; CDR3nt: TGTGCCAGCAAGCCCTTGGACGTCTCCTACGAGCAGTACTTC
d_gene: -; v_gene: TRBV6-1; j_gene: TRBJ2-5; abundance: -; CDR3aa: CASTRTMGLGGVDKETQYF; CDR3nt: TGTGCCAGCACCCGGACTATGGGGCTAGGGGGCGTGGACAAAGAGACCCAGTACTTC
d_gene: -; v_gene: TRBV11-2; j_gene: TRBJ2-7; abundance: -; CDR3aa: CASSFDENNEQYF; CDR3nt: TGTGCCAGCAGCTTTGACGAAAACAATGAGCAGTACTTC
d_gene: TRBD2; v_gene: TRBV12-3/TRBV12-4; j_gene: TRBJ2-1; abundance: once; CDR3aa: CASSLMAGVKDNEQFF; CDR3nt: TGTGCCAGCAGTTTGATGGCGGGAGTTAAGGACAATGAGCAGTTCTTC
d_gene: -; v_gene: TRBV6-1; j_gene: TRBJ2-5; abundance: -; CDR3aa: CASSEMAPRETQYF; CDR3nt: TGTGCCAGCAGTGAGATGGCCCCTCGGGAGACCCAGTACTTC
d_gene: -; v_gene: TRBV6-1; j_gene: TRBJ2-1; abundance: -; CDR3aa: CASSEAWVGEQFF; CDR3nt: TGTGCCAGCAGTGAAGCTTGGGTGGGTGAGCAGTTCTTC
d_gene: -; v_gene: TRBV25-1; j_gene: TRBJ2-5; abundance: -; CDR3aa: CASSEFRGVQETQYF; CDR3nt: TGTGCCAGCAGTGAATTTCGCGGAGTTCAAGAGACCCAGTACTTC